The source of this T cell receptor (beta chain) is a study of control samples from healthy donors and cancer patients. Clones were sequenced by immunoSEQ multiplex PCR, and TCRdb holds only the in-frame ones, with some missing. The sample consists of about 180,000 clones, around 90% of them appearing once. Germline trimming cut 6 bases from V and 3 bases from J; bases unmatched to any gene: 10. The CDR3 totals 15 residues. Per germline, CDR1 SNHLY and CDR2 FYNNEI. The sequenced sample consisted of blood. V and J are TRBV2 and TRBJ1-2; 7 nucleotides align to TRBD1. The receptor comes from a man aged 25-45 years in good health. In nucleotides, the CDR3 is TGTGCCAGCAGAGAGACCGGGACAGCCTACTATGGCTACACCTTC. The encoded protein is CASRETGTAYYGYTF.